Sequencing of this T cell receptor beta chain was carried out in a study of PD-1 blockade in classical Hodgkin lymphoma. Study outcomes and limitations: TCR diversity rose significantly by C4D1 in CD4+ but not CD8+ cells.

Only in-frame clones appear in the TCRdb table, and some are missing; sequencing was by immunoSEQ multiplex PCR. The table shows approximately 90,000 clones, with 85% to 95% occurring only once. The CDR3 has 16 residues. In germline, CDR1 is SGHRS, CDR2 YFSETQ. Trimming left V 2 bases short and J 4 bases short, with 17 bases between. Each patient experienced a relapse that followed autologous stem cell transplantation, and brentuximab vedotin exposure varied. As regards this clone: The antigen is unknown.

The source material was peripheral blood mononuclear cells (PBMCs), sampled before the second cycle of nivolumab. The clonotype was recovered from a human donor with classical Hodgkin lymphoma. The chain has TRBV5-1 and TRBJ2-3; D unclear. For the CDR3, the DNA is TGCGCCAGCAGCTTTCTGGCTCGCATTATATCAGATACGCAGTATTTT. The encoded protein is CASSFLARIISDTQYF.